The entry that follows covers one TCR beta chain sequence. Its recognized antigen is unknown. No per-base quality is available; no much larger clone lies one base away. This sample is drawn from a study of cytomegalovirus exposure and HLA in healthy donors (dated by TCRdb to 2015 to 2018). With respect to the entire study: An earlier analysis of more than 550 of the donors reported 276 Gb of sequence data and roughly 120 million unique TCR beta sequences obtained from 150 million to 200 million T cells. Approximately 310 gigabases of sequencing data and 70 million to 100 million unique TCR sequences were included in an early release covering under 650 HLA-typed donors. The genetic ancestry cluster associated with self-reported Caucasian donors included 81% of the approximately 430 genotyped donors. The study aimed to test whether signatures of past pathogen exposure could be identified by cataloging public T cell receptors. The study profiled the T cell repertoires of under 700 subjects by immunosequencing and related them to cytomegalovirus serostatus. Along with the approximately 620-subject first cohort, a separate validation cohort of over a hundred different subjects was used. The study combined high-throughput TCR immunosequencing, statistical association of individual TCRs with disease status, and machine learning to predict cytomegalovirus infection status. A later analysis re-examined previously published TCR beta repertoires from 610 or so donors and added high-resolution HLA genotyping to investigate patterns of TCR occurrence. Rather than drawing on any new phenotypic data, the later analysis identified candidate immune exposures from TCR beta sequences and the way those sequences occurred across donors. An earlier analysis of some 500 of the donors used high-throughput TCR beta sequencing to judge whether each TCR beta V gene segment behaved as functional or pseudogenic. Alongside the repertoire data, information on donor age, sex, ethnicity and CMV serostatus was compiled. A later genetic analysis used genome-wide SNP genotypes for about 65% of the roughly 670 donors, treating that subset as a discovery cohort. All discovery cohort repertoires had been generated using a single sequencing platform. Class I and class II HLA loci were covered by the typing at four-digit resolution. The number of typed donors differed by locus: about 620-640 for A, B, C, DRB1 and DQB1; some 500 for DQA1; approximately 600 for DPA1; and about 470 for DPB1. About 5 DR-DQ haplotypes were handled as single units for association and clustering, since linkage in the cohort was strong. Across about 380 genotyped donors of the cohort, an average of approximately 240,000 unique TCR beta nucleotide sequences per donor were sequenced, and approximately 19% of those sequences were non-productive. Results and caveats for the whole study, not just this receptor: CMV serostatus was the only immune exposure information available for the cohort. The study listed around 160 TCR beta chains as associated with cytomegalovirus. A further reported finding was that TCR beta sequences accurately predicted the HLA-A and HLA-B alleles for most subjects in the first cohort. A later genetic analysis reported fewer N-insertions in productive TCRs among donors in an Asian-associated ancestry cluster than the roughly 700-donor mean. A later analysis found that most CMV-associated TCR beta chains appeared HLA-restricted, with HLA associations seemingly driven largely by CMV exposure. Correlated functional status among segregating V segments might reflect linkage disequilibrium, but an unknown experimental factor could not be ruled out. The classifier was reported to diagnose cytomegalovirus status with high specificity and sensitivity in both the original cohort and the validation cohort. Some IMGT-functional V segments, including TRBV6-2 and TRBV6-3, could not be told apart with the 87-base-pair reads, so those segments were excluded. In a later analysis, HLA-associated TCR beta chains showed more clonal expansion and lower generation probabilities than non-associated chains that were equally common. A few of the identified cytomegalovirus-associated TCR beta chains were confirmed in vitro to be specific for cytomegalovirus antigens. Assigning TCR associations to individual alleles was difficult when HLA alleles, especially DR and DQ, strongly co-occurred. According to a later analysis, TCR association rates differed among HLA loci, with DRB1 alleles showing the most associated TCRs and HLA-C alleles showing the fewest. In this cohort, only TCR beta chains were sequenced, and detectable features were limited by the absence of alpha or paired-chain data. According to the authors, the approach could potentially be generalized to other disease states and immunological phenotypes. An earlier analysis of approximately 590 of the donors showed that most TCR beta V segments appeared in productive rearrangements either about 87% or about 30% of the time, which broadly matched IMGT annotations. The presence/absence analyses assumed that sequencing depth was roughly uniform across donors, and that assumption may not be true. A cluster of highly shared sequence variants was judged likely to be a technical artifact of the sequencing pipeline. While some public TCRs were present in many individuals, most TCR sequences turned up only very rarely across donors. Because counts were too low, more than 15 rarely observed V segments, including chromosome 9 orphons, were excluded from the earlier analysis of 500 to 700 of the donors. In a later genetic analysis, a missense DCLRE1C variant was associated with V-gene and J-gene trimming of TCR beta chains, and the association was replicated in an independent cohort. At a false discovery rate of 0.05, a later analysis linked 16,951 TCR beta sequences to specific HLA alleles. Because some donors lacked HLA typing at each locus, the association tests relied only on the typed subset. According to a later analysis, parvovirus B19, influenza, CMV and Epstein-Barr virus appeared linked to several top co-occurrence clusters.

The cohort comprised hundreds of healthy bone marrow donors. At the time of sampling, all cohort members were nominally healthy, though unrecorded immune exposures were likely present. The donor tested CMV seropositive and was one of the 289 seropositive cohort members. A peripheral blood sample was provided by each donor, and peripheral blood mononuclear cells were used for TCR beta sequencing. The Qiagen DNeasy Blood Extraction Kit was used to extract genomic DNA from the blood cell samples. Per the germline V gene, LGHNA is the CDR1 and YSLEER is the CDR2. At the junction V is shortened by 0 bases and J by 9 bases, with 11 bases in between. From cysteine to phenylalanine, the CDR3 is 13 amino acids long. Only the CDR3 region is kept as DNA, spanning 39 bases read in frame from base 1. The method was the immunoSEQ multiplex PCR assay. A mixture of 60 forward primers for TCR Vbeta segments and 13 reverse primers for TCR Jbeta segments was used in the multiplex PCR. A multiplex PCR assay on genomic DNA amplified the CDR3 region of rearranged TCR beta genes. Amplified TCR beta libraries were sequenced as 87-base-pair reads on the Illumina HiSeq System. The paper's processing steps were these. Across the 670 or so repertoires, a later analysis counted 78 million or so unique TCR beta chains, roughly 11 million of which were shared by at least two donors. To remove PCR and sequencing errors, raw reads were error-corrected and collapsed into unique sequences using a nearest-neighbor algorithm that merged closely related sequences. CDR3 sequences were aligned to IMGT reference sequences to assign V, D and J gene segments. Each retained sequence needed at least a six-nucleotide match to both a V gene segment and a J gene segment. Rearrangements were called productive when the CDR3 lacked stop codons and stayed in frame with V and J; all others were non-productive. CDR3 was defined by IMGT convention, running from the second conserved V-encoded cysteine to the conserved J-encoded phenylalanine. Sequences without an unambiguous match to a single V gene segment were excluded from the earlier analysis of approximately 560 of the donors. An earlier analysis of a few hundred of the donors classified V segments as functional when productive rearrangements were above 56.7% and as segregating when the standard deviation between donors was above 5%. A statistical classification framework was developed to diagnose cytomegalovirus status using the catalog of TCR beta chain sequences. A later analysis assigned V and J genes by comparing TCR nucleotide sequences with IMGT/GENE-DB human TR gene sequences. In a later analysis, CDR3 sequences and most-parsimonious VDJ recombination scenarios were assigned using the TCRdist pipeline. In a later analysis, each TCR beta chain was defined by its CDR3 amino acid sequence together with its V-gene family, and reads lacking a unique V-gene family were excluded. As a way to deal with suspected cross-contamination and a sequencing artifact, a later analysis dropped hundreds of nucleotide sequences that were highly shared and had low generation probability. In a later analysis, a clonal expansion index was calculated for each public chain from normalized within-repertoire ranks of inferred template counts. A later analysis computed generation probabilities with a VDJ recombination model fitted to out-of-frame rearrangements, and checked the results against IGoR. In a later analysis, TCR-TCR, TCR-HLA and TCR-CMV co-occurrence was scored with hypergeometric tests, and a repertoire-size bias correction was applied to TCR pairs. A later analysis estimated false discovery rates by permuting HLA or CMV assignments 20 times. In a later analysis, co-occurring TCRs were grouped with DBSCAN, and TCRdist sequence similarity was added when clustering was performed within HLA-allele-positive subsets. Repertoires with fewer than 30,000 or more than 120,000 public chains were left out of co-occurrence clustering, as were about 5 repertoires with anomalous nucleotide sharing. TCRdb retrieved this table from immuneACCESS and kept in-frame rearrangements only. Not all clones are present; in checked studies, unresolved V genes account for under half, and no reason is known for the remainder. V, J and clone size are those of that table, while D and trimming were read from the DNA. For this sample the table gives about 120,000 clones, of which approximately 79% were detected only once. 15% to 20% of the sample lies in the top ten.

Recombination joined TRBV4-3 with TRBJ2-5; D gene: possibly TRBD1, on 5 matching bases. Sequences were obtained from PBMCs. This clonotype was sampled from a man aged 50-59 years in good health and CMV-seropositive. The encoded CDR3 is CASSQDQGSAQYF. DNA sequence: TGCGCCAGCAGCCAAGATCAGGGTTCAGCCCAGTACTTC.